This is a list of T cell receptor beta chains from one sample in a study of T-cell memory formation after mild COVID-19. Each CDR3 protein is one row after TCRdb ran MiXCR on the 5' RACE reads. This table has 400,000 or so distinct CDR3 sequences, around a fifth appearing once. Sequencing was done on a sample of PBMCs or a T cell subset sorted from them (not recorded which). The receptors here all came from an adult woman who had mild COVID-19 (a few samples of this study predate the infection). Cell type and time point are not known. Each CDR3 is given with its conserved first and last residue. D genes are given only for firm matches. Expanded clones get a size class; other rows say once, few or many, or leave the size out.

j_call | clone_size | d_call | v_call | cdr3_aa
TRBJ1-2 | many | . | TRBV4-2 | CASSHLGGGGYGYTF
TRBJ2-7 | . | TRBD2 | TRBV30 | CAWSRASGDEQYF
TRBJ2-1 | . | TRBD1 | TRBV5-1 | CASSLRDRRNAEQFF
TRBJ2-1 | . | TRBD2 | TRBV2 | CASRAGLAGGPGNEQFF
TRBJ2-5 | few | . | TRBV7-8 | CASSLRAGGEGTQYF
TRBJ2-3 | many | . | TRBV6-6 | CASRPGFRGMGTDTQYF
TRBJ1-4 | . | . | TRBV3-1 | CASSQGPPIATNEKLFF
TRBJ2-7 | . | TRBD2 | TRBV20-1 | CSARELAGSSYEQYF
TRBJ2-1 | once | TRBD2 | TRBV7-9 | CASSLVGLASSYNEQFF
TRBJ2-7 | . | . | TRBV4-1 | CAPLALHSYEQYF
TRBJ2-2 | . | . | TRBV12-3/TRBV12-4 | CASRRADTGELFF
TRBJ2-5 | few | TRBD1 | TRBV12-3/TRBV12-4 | CASSTGQGGLKTQYF
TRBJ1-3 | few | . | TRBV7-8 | CASSPMGVSSGNTIYF
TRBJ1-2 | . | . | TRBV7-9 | CASSLLRGRGYTF
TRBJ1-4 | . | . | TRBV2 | CASSRRGPTVSTNEKLFF